This T cell receptor (beta chain) was recovered during a study of vaccination effects on CD4 cells after COVID-19. Profiled with immunoSEQ multiplex PCR; TCRdb holds only in-frame clones, not every one. Among 40,000 to 50,000 clones listed, under 80% were seen once. The length of the CDR3 is 14 residues. V lost 1 base, J lost 2 bases, and 8 bases lay in between. Germline V gene lookup returns CDR1 KGHSH and CDR2 LQKENI. Comment on this clone: What it recognizes is unknown.

Ahead of sequencing, the ViraFEST assay grew antigen-specific CD4+ T cells using viral peptide pools. The authors isolated CD4+ T cells after ten to eleven days of culture. Confirmation by PCR established that the person had SARS-CoV-2 infection between March and December 2020. Sequenced here: CD4+ T cells from PBMCs cultured with a peptide pool, sampled before COVID-19 vaccination. V and J are TRBV18 and TRBJ2-5, with D maybe TRBD1 (5 bases). The clonotype was recovered from a human donor who had a prior SARS-CoV-2 infection. For the CDR3, the DNA is TGTGCCAGCTCACCACGCAGGGTACAAGAGACCCAGTACTTC. It specifies CASSPRRVQETQYF.